The 24 T cell receptor beta chains reported below all come from one sample, sequenced in a study of tumor and adjacent non-tumor tissue in lung cancer. Three rounds of nested PCR, following a modified ARM-PCR protocol, produced the TCRbeta library. TCRdb re-derived calls from the multiplex PCR reads in MiXCR, one entry per CDR3 protein. The sample consists of 47,000 or so distinct CDR3 sequences, about two thirds of them appearing once. This sample's RNA came from whole unsorted tissue. More than 3 cm separated this lung sample from the edge of the tumor. Input material: distant non-tumor lung tissue. All receptors come from a woman aged 70-85 years with non-small cell lung cancer.

CDR3 residues: CASSHEESLEAGELFF. CDR3 DNA: TGTGCCAGCAGCCATGAGGAGTCCCTTGAAGCCGGGGAGCTGTTTTTT. V and J are TRBV4-2 and TRBJ2-2; D uncertain. Trimming left V 3 bases short and J 6 bases short, with 17 bases between. The V gene's germline CDR1 is LGHNA and CDR2 YNFKEQ. The CDR3 has 16 residues.

This sequence joins TRBV28 and TRBJ1-2; no definite D call. V dropped 7 bases and J dropped 3 bases, with 12 bases sitting between them. The CDR3 has 13 residues. The germline gives CDR1 MDHEN, CDR2 SYDVKM. CDR3 protein: CASNFGWDYGYTF. The CDR3 nucleotides are TGTGCCAGCAACTTCGGGTGGGACTATGGCTACACCTTC.

Regarding this clonotype: One junction end disagrees with the germline gene, perhaps due to a read error. V gene TRBV5-1 combines with J gene TRBJ2-7; TRBD1 might be the D (5 bases). There are 16 residues in the CDR3. Germline V lookup: CDR1 SGHRS, CDR2 YFSETQ. The CDR3 coding sequence is TGCGCCAGCAGCTTGGAAGCACAGGCGAGCTCCTACGAGCAGCACTTC. This encodes CASSLEAQASSYEQHF. Combining the CDR3 with reference TRBV5-1 and TRBJ2-7 gives the whole variable domain KAGVTQTPRYLIKTRGQQVTLSCSPISGHRSVSWYQQTPGQGLQFLFEYFSETQRNKGNFPGRFSGRQFSNSRSEMNVSTLELGDSALYLCASSLEAQASSYEQHFGPGTRLTVT.

On this clonotype: One end of the junction is discordant with germline, which a read error may explain. This chain joins TRBV29-1 and TRBJ2-5; either TRBD1 or TRBD2 may fit D (6 bases each). The CDR3 is 15 amino acids. From germline, CDR1 is SQVTM and CDR2 ANQGSEA. CDR3 coding DNA: TGCAGCGTCGAAGGAGGGGGGAGTGCTTCGGGGAGCCAGTACTTC. Amino acid sequence: CSVEGGGSASGSQYF.

Points on this clonotype: One end of the junction fails to match germline, which may point to a read error. The chain combines TRBV7-3 with TRBJ1-1, with D hard to call. Germline V gives CDR1 SGHTA, CDR2 FQGTGA. This CDR3 spans 13 amino acids. This chain's CDR3 is CASSAGSNTETFF. DNA of the CDR3: TGTGCCAGCAGCGCTGGATCTAACACTGAAACTTTCTTT.

V is TRBV5-1 and J is TRBJ1-1, with D possibly matching TRBD1 (6 bases). V shed 4 bases and J shed 1 base, with 14 bases lying between them. The germline CDR1 and CDR2 sequences are SGHRS and YFSETQ. The CDR3 totals 15 residues. CDR3 amino acids: CASSPRGAGNTEAFF. The CDR3 coding sequence is TGCGCCAGCAGCCCTCGGGGGGCCGGGAACACTGAAGCTTTCTTT.

The V and J genes are TRBV2 and TRBJ2-7; 9 bases map to TRBD2. CDR3 size: 13 residues. The J segment lost 1 base and the V segment lost 8 bases, leaving 3 bases of the junction unmatched. Germline V gene data show CDR1 as SNHLY and CDR2 as FYNNEI. The CDR3: CASRTSASYEQYF. The CDR3 nucleotides are TGTGCCAGCCGGACTAGCGCATCCTACGAGCAGTACTTC.

V is TRBV7-3 and J is TRBJ2-4; tentative D call: TRBD2 (6 bases). This CDR3 comprises 17 residues. Trimming took off 1 base at V and 0 bases at J, with 13 bases between the two ends. Per the germline V gene, CDR1 is SGHTA and CDR2 is FQGTGA. This CDR3 is CASSLNGGVEAKNIQYF. The CDR3 DNA follows: TGTGCCAGCAGCTTAAACGGAGGGGTGGAAGCCAAAAACATTCAGTACTTC.

Sample share makes this clonotype medium-sized. The rearrangement uses TRBV11-3 and TRBJ1-1; the D gene is possibly TRBD1 (5 bases). The CDR3 totals 14 residues. V was trimmed by 0 bases and J by 6 bases, leaving 11 bases between them. Looked up from germline, CDR1 is SGHNT and CDR2 is YENEEA. The DNA for the CDR3 is TGTGCCAGCAGCTTAGAAGGTGGGGGGTCTGAAGCTTTCTTT. The encoded protein is CASSLEGGGSEAFF.

This clonotype showed up just a few times. A read error may explain this, as a much larger clone is one base away. This chain links TRBV5-1 with TRBJ2-2; a possible D gene is TRBD1 (6 bases). The length of the CDR3 is 17 residues. CDR1 and CDR2 from the germline V gene are SGHRS and YFSETQ. The CDR3 loop reads CPSSSPAQGKNTGELFF. The CDR3 DNA follows: TGCCCCAGCAGCTCGCCGGCACAGGGAAAGAACACCGGGGAGCTGTTTTTT.

Regarding this clonotype: At one end, the junction sequence differs from germline, possibly due to a read error. V is TRBV6-1 and J is TRBJ2-3; D may be TRBD2 (5 bases). Per germline, CDR1 MNHNS and CDR2 SASEGT. CDR3 length: 15 residues. The CDR3 DNA sequence: TGTACCAGCAGTGACATGGGAGAGGGTACAGATACGCAGTATTTT. Its translation: CTSSDMGEGTDTQYF.

This clonotype came up many times. The gene calls are TRBV4-2 and TRBJ2-3; TRBD2 agrees at 11 bases. Germline lookup yields CDR1 LGHNA and CDR2 YNFKEQ. The J segment lost 6 bases and the V segment lost 4 bases, leaving 12 bases of the junction unmatched. CDR3 length: 17 amino acids. The CDR3: CASSPQLAGEGSDTQYF. CDR3 nucleotide sequence: TGTGCCAGCAGCCCCCAACTAGCGGGAGAGGGTTCCGATACGCAGTATTTT.

About this clonotype itself: A junction end diverges from the germline sequence, so it may reflect a read error. The chain has TRBV29-1 and TRBJ2-3; no clear D gene. Per the germline V gene, CDR1 is SQVTM and CDR2 is ANQGSEA. The length of the CDR3 is 13 residues. The CDR3 protein is CTVEVAGTDMQYF. For the CDR3, the DNA is TGCACCGTTGAAGTCGCAGGCACAGATATGCAGTATTTT.

This clonotype was detected many times. For the CDR3, the DNA is TGTGCCACCAGTGATCCCCAGACAGGGCTTCTGGAAGACTATGGCTACACCTTC. Protein product: CATSDPQTGLLEDYGYTF. The chain employs TRBV24-1 and TRBJ1-2; 7 bases agree with TRBD1. Germline trimming cut 3 bases from V and 3 bases from J; bases unmatched to any gene: 15. The germline CDR1 and CDR2 sequences are KGHDR and SFDVKD. CDR3 length: 18 amino acids.

The chain employs TRBV29-1 and TRBJ2-3, with 8 positions matching TRBD1. In germline, CDR1 is SQVTM, CDR2 ANQGSEA. The trim removed 8 bases at V and 4 bases at J, leaving 11 bases unmatched. The CDR3 totals 14 residues. CDR3 sequence: CSLTLETGADTQYF. For the CDR3, the DNA is TGCAGCCTTACCCTGGAGACAGGGGCAGATACGCAGTATTTT.

A remark on this clonotype: This may be a read error: a much more frequent sequence differs by one nucleotide. This sequence joins TRBV20-1 and TRBJ2-1; TRBD2 agrees at 7 bases. With V trimmed by 1 base and J by 8 bases, 11 bases remained unmatched. The CDR3 spans 15 residues. Germline V gene lookup returns CDR1 DFQATT and CDR2 SNEGSKA (reference sequence). Written as DNA, the CDR3 is TGCAGTGCTAGAGGGTTGGCGTCCCGGGAGGATGAGCAGTTCTTC. This encodes CSARGLASREDEQFF.

With regard to this clonotype: The junction and the germline gene differ at one end; a read error may be behind it. The CDR3 bases are TGTGTCAGCAGCCAAGATCAGACTAGCGGGAGTAACGAGCGGTACTTC. Amino acids: CVSSQDQTSGSNERYF. The chain links TRBV4-2 to TRBJ2-7; 12 positions agree with TRBD2. CDR3 length: 16 amino acids. Germline CDR1 reads LGHNA; CDR2 reads YNFKEQ.

As concerns this clonotype: One end of the junction varies from germline; a read error may be responsible. This rearrangement joins TRBV7-2 to TRBJ1-1; TRBD1 matches at 8 bases. The CDR3 covers 13 residues. Germline V CDR1 and CDR2: SGHTA, FQGNSA. The CDR3 DNA sequence: TGTGCTAGCAACCCTACAGGGGGCACTGAAGCTTTCTTT. Translating it yields CASNPTGGTEAFF.

The rearrangement joins TRBV7-2 to TRBJ2-7, with D possibly being TRBD1 (6 bases). The CDR3 contains 15 residues. The germline CDR1 and CDR2 sequences are SGHTA and FQGNSA. Deletions cut 3 bases from V and 5 bases from J, with 17 bases between. This chain's CDR3 is CASSFSPGAWDEQYF. The CDR3 DNA reads as TGTGCCAGCAGCTTTTCCCCAGGGGCCTGGGACGAGCAGTACTTC.

This clonotype was observed at least ten times. The V call is TRBV5-8, the J call TRBJ2-1; D is tentatively TRBD1 or TRBD2 (5 bases each). This CDR3 has 15 residues. Germline values: CDR1 SGHTS, CDR2 YDEGEE. With 6 bases removed from V and 9 bases from J, the gap between germline ends came to 22 bases. CDR3 sequence reads: CASNRAGTRSGEQFF. CDR3 coding DNA: TGTGCCAGCAACAGAGCAGGGACCAGGTCCGGTGAGCAGTTCTTC.

Turning to this clonotype: The germline gene is not matched at one end of the junction; a read error may be the cause. The chain has TRBV6-4 and TRBJ2-2; the match to TRBD1 covers 12 bases. Germline values: CDR1 MRHNA, CDR2 SNTAGT. This CDR3 has 19 amino acids. The CDR3 region has the DNA TGTGCCGGCAGTGACGTAGGGGACAGGGGGCCCATTAACACCGGGGAGCTGTTTTTT. Protein product: CAGSDVGDRGPINTGELFF.

This clonotype was found a few times. A junction end diverges from the germline sequence, so it may reflect a read error. The genes are TRBV11-2 and TRBJ2-3; 11 bases map to TRBD2. The V gene's germline CDR1 is SGHAT and CDR2 FQNNGV. The CDR3 is 18 amino acids. CDR3 in amino acids: CASSHPGLAAGGADTRYF. In DNA, the CDR3 is TGTGCCAGCAGCCATCCGGGACTAGCGGCCGGAGGCGCAGATACGCGGTATTTT.

The chain uses TRBV5-4 and TRBJ1-2; weak D call: TRBD1 (6 bases). The CDR3 is 15 residues long. The V gene's germline CDR1 is SGHNT and CDR2 YYREEE (reference sequence). Trimming took off 6 bases at V and 7 bases at J, with 22 bases between the two ends. CDR3 nucleotides: TGTGCCAGCAACTCGGGAGGGTCAGGGGTGGCTGGCTACACCTTC. Amino acid sequence: CASNSGGSGVAGYTF.

For this clonotype: A clone one base away is much larger, so this may be a read error. The chain recombines TRBV28 with TRBJ1-6; TRBD1 agrees at 9 bases. CDR3 length: 14 amino acids. The V gene's germline CDR1 is MDHEN and CDR2 SYDVKM. The CDR3 DNA reads TGTACCAGCACCCTGGGACAGGGAAGATCACCCCTCCACTTT. This translates into CTSTLGQGRSPLHF.